Listed here are 25 T cell receptor beta chains from one sample, sequenced in a study of cytomegalovirus exposure and HLA in healthy donors. PCR amplification relied on 60 Vbeta primers (plus 13 Jbeta primers). This table comes from immunoSEQ multiplex PCR, and its TCRdb copy is limited to in-frame clones, with some not included. The repertoire includes about 160,000 clones, over 60% of them detected once, and 0.6% to 0.9% sits in the top ten. What was sequenced was PBMCs. Every receptor here comes from a female donor in good health and CMV-seronegative.

The J gene is TRBJ1-5, the V gene TRBV7-3; 7 bases are shared with TRBD1. V was pared by 3 bases and J by 0 bases, with 17 bases of the junction left unmatched. From germline, CDR1 is SGHTA and CDR2 FQGTGA. The CDR3 runs 20 residues. CDR3 nucleotide sequence: TGTGCCAGCAGCTTTCCTCCCCTGAACGACAGGGCGCATAGCAATCAGCCCCAGCATTTT. Translation: CASSFPPLNDRAHSNQPQHF.

The CDR3: CASSIDSYSGNTIYF. In DNA form, the CDR3 reads TGTGCCAGCAGCATCGACAGTTACTCTGGAAACACCATATATTTT. The chain has TRBV9 and TRBJ1-3; D is possibly TRBD1 (5 bases). The germline V gene has CDR1 SGDLS and CDR2 YYNGEE. The CDR3 length is 15 residues. V lost 4 bases and J lost 0, with 11 bases in between.

This clone was seen only once. The chain links TRBV2 to TRBJ2-5; weak D call: TRBD1 (6 bases). The J call may be wrong; the DNA end is better matched by TRBJ2-7. The V gene's germline CDR1 is SNHLY and CDR2 FYNNEI. This CDR3 has 15 amino acids. The CDR3 DNA reads as TGTGCCAGCAGCGAGCTCCTGGGGGCGAGGAACGAGCAGTACTTC. Amino acids: CASSELLGARNEQYF.

V and J are TRBV27 and TRBJ2-1; 11 bases match TRBD2. This CDR3 has 16 residues. The V and J ends lost 6 bases and 0 bases, in that order; junction bases with no gene match: 4. The germline CDR1 and CDR2 sequences are MNHEY and SMNVEV (reference sequence). Here the CDR3 reads CASRTSGMNSYNEQFF. In DNA form, the CDR3 reads TGTGCCAGCAGGACTAGCGGGATGAACTCCTACAATGAGCAGTTCTTC.

This clone was recorded once. The chain joins TRBV7-9 to TRBJ1-2, with 8 bases aligning to TRBD1. The CDR3 is 14 residues long. V trimming: 0 bases; J trimming: 4 bases; junction bases outside the gene matches: 1. Germline-derived CDR1 and CDR2 are SEHNR and FQNEAQ (reference sequence). In DNA, the CDR3 is TGTGCCAGCAGCTTAGCGGGACAGGCCTATGGCTACACCTTC. Residues: CASSLAGQAYGYTF.

This chain joins TRBV7-7 and TRBJ2-5, with 9 nucleotides matching TRBD2. Unmatched junction bases numbered 4, after V lost 5 bases and J lost 0 bases. Germline CDR1 reads SSHAT; CDR2 reads FNYEAQ (reference sequence). This CDR3 is 15 amino acids long. This CDR3 is CASSPRLADQETQYF. In DNA form, the CDR3 reads TGTGCCAGCAGCCCCAGACTAGCGGACCAAGAGACCCAGTACTTC. The whole variable domain, filled in from reference TRBV7-7 and TRBJ2-5, reads GAGVSQSPRYKVTKRGQDVTLRCDPISSHATLYWYQQALGQGPEFLTYFNYEAQPDKSGLPSDRFSAERPEGSISTLTIQRTEQRDSAMYRCASSPRLADQETQYFGPGTRLLVL.

The chain has TRBV10-1 and TRBJ2-1; 9 bases match TRBD2. CDR3 length equals 14 residues. Germline V lookup: CDR1 WNHNN, CDR2 SYGVQD (reference sequence). Trimming removed 6 bases from V and 9 bases from J; junction bases left unmatched: 9. Here the CDR3 DNA reads TGCGCCAGCAGATTTAGCGGGAGAAGCGGTGAGCAGTTCTTC. Translation: CASRFSGRSGEQFF.

The chain couples TRBV5-1 to TRBJ1-1; D is perhaps TRBD1 (6 bases). The ends were cut back, 4 bases at V and 1 base at J, with 14 bases in the middle. CDR3 length equals 15 residues. The germline CDR1 and CDR2 sequences are SGHRS and YFSETQ. The CDR3 DNA follows: TGCGCCAGCAGCCCGGGGGGCACGACGAACACTGAAGCTTTCTTT. Its translation: CASSPGGTTNTEAFF.

The chain couples TRBV4-3 to TRBJ2-4; 12 bases are shared with TRBD2. CDR3 length: 15 amino acids. The V gene's germline CDR1 is LGHNA and CDR2 YSLEER. The junction had 6 bases not matched to a gene; V was cut back by 0 bases and J by 12 bases. Here the CDR3 DNA reads TGCGCCAGCAGCCAAGATCCTAGCGGGGGGGGGAGTCAGTACTTC. Translating gives CASSQDPSGGGSQYF.

This sequence joins TRBV6-5 and TRBJ1-6, with TRBD1 matching 9 bases. CDR3 size: 14 residues. CDR1 is MNHEY and CDR2 is SVGAGI in the germline V gene. V was clipped by 6 bases and J by 16 bases; unmatched bases: 13. CDR3 protein: CASRRGQGRFQLHF. CDR3 in DNA: TGTGCCAGCAGAAGGGGACAGGGAAGGTTTCAACTCCACTTT.

The chain carries TRBV7-9 and TRBJ1-5; 8 bases agree with TRBD1. V shed 1 base and J 2 bases; nucleotides not matched to a gene: 10. The CDR3 is 18 amino acids. Germline V gene data show CDR1 as SEHNR and CDR2 as FQNEAQ (reference sequence). The CDR3 spells CASSLDGQGAFGNQPQHF. Written as DNA, the CDR3 is TGTGCCAGCAGCTTAGATGGGCAGGGGGCTTTCGGCAATCAGCCCCAGCATTTT.

The rearrangement links TRBV11-3 to TRBJ2-7, with TRBD2 identical over 7 bases. This CDR3 is 15 amino acids long. Losses at the gene ends were 1 base for V and 6 bases for J; bases not matched to a gene: 9. Germline V gene data show CDR1 as SGHNT and CDR2 as YENEEA. The CDR3 reads CASSLVGGSLSEQYF. CDR3 bases: TGTGCCAGCAGCTTAGTTGGCGGGAGTTTATCCGAGCAGTACTTC.

This clone was counted a few times. DNA of the CDR3: TGTGCCAGCAGCCCCTCAGGGACACGCGTCTACGAGCAGTACTTC. Translated: CASSPSGTRVYEQYF. The chain links TRBV7-2 to TRBJ2-7; D may be TRBD1 (6 bases). Trimming removed 5 bases at V and 3 bases at J, with 17 bases between. The length of the CDR3 is 15 residues. Germline values: CDR1 SGHTA, CDR2 FQGNSA. The entire variable domain, with the rest obtained from reference TRBV7-2 and TRBJ2-7, is as follows: GAGVSQSPSNKVTEKGKDVELRCDPISGHTALYWYRQSLGQGLEFLIYFQGNSAPDKSGLPSDRFSAERTGGSVSTLTIQRTQQEDSAVYLCASSPSGTRVYEQYFGPGTRLTVT.

This sequence joins TRBV6-5 and TRBJ1-2; 9 bases agree with TRBD1. The length of the CDR3 is 13 residues. The junction had 7 bases not matched to a gene; V was cut back by 10 bases and J by 4 bases. Germline CDR1 reads MNHEY; CDR2 reads SVGAGI. The CDR3 nucleotides read TGTGCCACTTTGGGACAGGGTACCTATGGCTACACCTTC. Translated: CATLGQGTYGYTF.

The gene calls are TRBV7-6 and TRBJ1-4; D is uncertain. V was cut by 5 bases and J by 0 bases, with 10 bases left in between. The V gene's germline CDR1 is SGHVS and CDR2 FNYEAQ. The CDR3 sequence is 15 residues long. In DNA, the CDR3 is TGTGCCAGCAGCGGCCTCCTTGCAACTAATGAAAAACTGTTTTTT. It yields the protein CASSGLLATNEKLFF.

The chain combines TRBV5-4 with TRBJ2-5; TRBD1 might be the D (6 bases). Trimming took off 4 bases at V and 4 bases at J, with 17 bases between the two ends. The germline CDR1 and CDR2 sequences are SGHNT and YYREEE (reference sequence). This CDR3 contains 15 residues. The CDR3 loop reads CASSPSAGDRETQYF. The CDR3 DNA reads as TGTGCCAGCAGCCCAAGCGCAGGGGACCGAGAGACCCAGTACTTC.

The chain uses TRBV5-6 and TRBJ2-7; possibly TRBD1 for D (6 bases). Per the germline V gene, CDR1 is SGHDT and CDR2 is YYEEEE. V was pared by 0 bases and J by 2 bases, with 12 bases between. The CDR3 contains 15 residues. The CDR3 reads CASSLGAGVAYEQYF. The CDR3 nucleotides read TGTGCCAGCAGCTTGGGGGCAGGGGTCGCCTACGAGCAGTACTTC.

This clone was seen only a few times. CDR3 protein: CASSQTGGGTEAFF. In DNA form, the CDR3 reads TGTGCCAGCAGCCAGACAGGGGGCGGCACTGAAGCTTTCTTT. The V and J genes are TRBV7-6 and TRBJ1-1; 10 bases are a match to TRBD1. This CDR3 has 14 residues. Germline trimming cut 5 bases from V and 4 bases from J; bases unmatched to any gene: 4. The germline V gene encodes CDR1 SGHVS and CDR2 FNYEAQ.

The chain is built from TRBV4-2 and TRBJ2-2; TRBD2 agrees at 12 bases. V lost 0 bases, J lost 6 bases, and 5 bases stayed unmatched. From germline, CDR1 is LGHNA and CDR2 YNFKEQ. The length of the CDR3 is 17 residues. DNA of the CDR3: TGTGCCAGCAGCCAAGATTCCCCTAGCGGGGGGGCCGGGGAGCTGTTTTTT. Translation gives CASSQDSPSGGAGELFF.

The chain links TRBV5-3 to TRBJ1-1, with TRBD1 as a possible D gene (5 bases). TRBV5-3 is given ORF status, its function remaining uncertain. The CDR3 contains 14 residues. V lost 8 bases, J lost 5 bases, and 19 bases lay in between. This chain's CDR3 is CARAGPTGVTEAFF. The CDR3 nucleotides read TGTGCCAGGGCCGGGCCAACAGGTGTAACTGAAGCTTTCTTT.

The chain uses TRBV20-1 and TRBJ1-2; possible D gene TRBD1, 5 bases. Looked up from germline, CDR1 is DFQATT and CDR2 is SNEGSKA (reference sequence). This CDR3 contains 9 residues. Deletions cut 6 bases from V and 12 bases from J, with 11 bases between. CDR3 DNA sequence: TGCAGTGCCCAAGACAGAAACACCTTC. Protein: CSAQDRNTF.

The genes are TRBV11-3 and TRBJ2-5; 10 nucleotides match TRBD2. In germline, CDR1 is SGHNT, CDR2 YENEEA. This CDR3 region has 15 residues. Trimming cost V 0 bases and J 11 bases; bases outside gene matches: 9. As DNA, the CDR3 is TGTGCCAGCAGCTTAGATGGGCTAGCGGGAGAGGAGCAGTACTTC. This codes for CASSLDGLAGEEQYF.

The chain links TRBV18 to TRBJ2-1, with 8 bases aligning to TRBD2. Germline loops: CDR1 KGHSH, CDR2 LQKENI. The CDR3 is made up of 15 amino acids. J was trimmed by 8 bases and V by 4 bases; bases with no gene match: 10. The CDR3 bases are TGTGCCAGCTCACAGGCCGGGACTAGGGAATATGAGCAGTTCTTC. Its protein product is CASSQAGTREYEQFF.

This clone was detected only once. The V gene is TRBV11-1, the J gene TRBJ1-2, with no clear D. This CDR3 comprises 14 residues. Germline lookup yields CDR1 SGHAT and CDR2 FQDESV (reference sequence). V lost 1 base, J lost 7 bases, and 13 bases lay in between. CDR3 DNA: TGTGCCAGCAGCTTAGATGGCGGCACCTTTGGCTACACCTTC. Its translation: CASSLDGGTFGYTF.

This sequence joins TRBV19 and TRBJ1-2; 8 bases are a match to TRBD1. CDR1 is LNHDA, CDR2 SQIVND, per germline (reference sequence). V shed 5 bases and J 8 bases; nucleotides not matched to a gene: 7. There are 13 residues in the CDR3. The CDR3 nucleotides read TGTGCCAGTAGTTTCCGGGACAGGCACGGCTACACCTTC. This gives the protein CASSFRDRHGYTF.